This TCR beta chain was recovered during a study of blood T cell repertoires in COVID-19. Germline V gives CDR1 SEHNR, CDR2 FQNEAQ (reference sequence). V dropped 4 bases and J dropped 4 bases, with 16 bases sitting between them. The CDR3 runs to 16 residues. In the source study's methods: Amplification of reference gene primers was used by the study to estimate nucleated cell counts. The method was immunoSEQ multiplex PCR; TCRdb's version includes in-frame clones alone and lacks a portion of them. The V and J calls and clone size were taken over from that table, and D and trimming were inferred from the DNA. The data hold some 270,000 clones, with roughly 84% observed a single time.

The material sequenced was peripheral blood. The receptor comes from a middle-aged woman who had recovered from COVID-19. V usage is TRBV7-9 and J usage is TRBJ1-4; D call uncertain. As DNA, the CDR3 is TGTGCCAGCAGCTACCTCCCCAGGCAAATTAATGAAAAACTGTTTTTT. It specifies CASSYLPRQINEKLFF. Combining the CDR3 with reference TRBV7-9 and TRBJ1-4 gives the whole variable domain DTGVSQNPRHKITKRGQNVTFRCDPISEHNRLYWYRQTLGQGPEFLTYFQNEAQLEKSRLLSDRFSAERPKGSFSTLEIQRTEQGDSAMYLCASSYLPRQINEKLFFGSGTQLSVL.